One sample yielded the 18 T cell receptor beta chains listed below, sequenced in a study of OX40 agonist ivuxolimab in advanced cancers. TCRdb's table, derived via immunoSEQ multiplex PCR, lists solely in-frame clones and lacks some. The repertoire includes roughly 99,000 clones, approximately 90% of them detected once, and approximately 1.2% sits in the top ten. The source was CD4+ or CD8+ T cells sorted from blood, collected in a trial of the OX40 agonist ivuxolimab. These receptors were taken from an adult with an advanced solid tumor such as melanoma, head and neck, liver or kidney cancer.

The V gene is TRBV29-1, the J gene TRBJ1-5; the D is unclear. The CDR3 length is 12 residues. V was cut by 5 bases and J by 3 bases, with 8 bases left in between. Germline-derived CDR1 and CDR2 are SQVTM and ANQGSEA. In DNA, the CDR3 is TGCAGCGTTCGAGGGAACAATCAGCCCCAGCATTTT. Its translation: CSVRGNNQPQHF.

This rearrangement joins TRBV7-8 to TRBJ2-3; 11 nucleotides match TRBD2. After removal of 5 bases from V and 5 bases from J, the junction contained 6 bases not matched to a gene. Germline-derived CDR1 and CDR2 are SGHVS and FQNEAQ. This CDR3 contains 15 residues. The CDR3 coding sequence is TGTGCCAGCAGCCAAATACTAGCGGGAGAAGATACGCAGTATTTT. Translating gives CASSQILAGEDTQYF.

The chain recombines TRBV5-8 with TRBJ2-6; a possible D gene is TRBD1 (6 bases). The length of the CDR3 is 18 residues. V was cut by 1 base and J by 0 bases, with 14 bases left in between. In germline, CDR1 is SGHTS, CDR2 YDEGEE. The chain's CDR3 is CASSLMTTGSSGANVLTF. The DNA of the CDR3 is TGTGCCAGCAGCTTGATGACGACAGGAAGCTCTGGGGCCAACGTCCTGACTTTC.

The chain has TRBV28 and TRBJ1-1, with 8 nucleotides matching TRBD1. The CDR3 has 15 residues. Unmatched junction bases numbered 6, after V lost 5 bases and J lost 1 base. The V gene's germline CDR1 is MDHEN and CDR2 SYDVKM. The CDR3 DNA follows: TGTGCCAGCAGTGTCCGGGACAGGCCGAACACTGAAGCTTTCTTT. It yields the protein CASSVRDRPNTEAFF. Drawing the rest from reference TRBV28 and TRBJ1-1, the complete variable domain is DVKVTQSSRYLVKRTGEKVFLECVQDMDHENMFWYRQDPGLGLRLIYFSYDVKMKEKGDIPEGYSVSREKKERFSLILESASTNQTSMYLCASSVRDRPNTEAFFGQGTRLTVV.

V usage is TRBV28 and J usage is TRBJ1-1, with no clear D. The V gene lost 3 bases and the J gene lost 0 bases, with 5 bases spanning the gap. Germline assignment: CDR1 MDHEN and CDR2 SYDVKM. The CDR3 is 13 residues long. The CDR3 is CASSFMVNTEAFF. CDR3 DNA sequence: TGTGCCAGCAGTTTTATGGTGAACACTGAAGCTTTCTTT.

On this clone: A junction end diverges from the germline sequence, so it may reflect a read error. This chain links TRBV5-4 with TRBJ2-7; D gene uncertain. This CDR3 contains 11 residues. Per the germline V gene, CDR1 is SGHNT and CDR2 is YYREEE (reference sequence). The CDR3 sequence is CASSSGPKEDF. The CDR3 nucleotides read TGTGCCAGCAGCTCCGGGCCAAAGGAAGACTTC.

The chain employs TRBV29-1 and TRBJ1-1; 8 bases align to TRBD1. Germline CDR1 and CDR2: SQVTM and ANQGSEA. CDR3 length equals 13 residues. Losses at the gene ends were 3 bases for V and 4 bases for J; bases not matched to a gene: 4. CDR3 in amino acids: CSVDYTGGTEAFF. In nucleotides, the CDR3 is TGCAGCGTTGATTATACAGGGGGCACTGAAGCTTTCTTT.

This sequence joins TRBV2 and TRBJ2-7; no firm D call. CDR3 length equals 12 residues. V lost 6 bases to trimming and J lost 3 bases, with 9 bases between them. Germline V gives CDR1 SNHLY, CDR2 FYNNEI. CDR3 amino acids: CASRDGVYEQYF. The DNA for the CDR3 is TGTGCCAGCAGAGATGGAGTCTACGAGCAGTACTTC.

The chain joins TRBV6-6 to TRBJ2-7; TRBD2 might be the D (6 bases). The CDR3 contains 13 residues. Trimming shortened V by 8 bases and J by 6 bases, and 17 bases separated the two germline ends. CDR1 is MNHNY and CDR2 is SVGAGI in the germline V gene (reference sequence). The CDR3 DNA is TGTGCCAGCGCGGAGGGAGGCCTTTTCGAGCAGTACTTC. Protein product: CASAEGGLFEQYF.

This chain connects TRBV5-1 to TRBJ2-7; the D gene is possibly TRBD2 (5 bases). The CDR3 contains 12 residues. Looked up from germline, CDR1 is SGHRS and CDR2 is YFSETQ. The V and J ends lost 4 bases and 2 bases respectively, with 7 bases between them. The CDR3 DNA sequence: TGCGCCAGCAGCCCCGGGACCTACGAGCAGTACTTC. It translates to CASSPGTYEQYF.

The chain uses TRBV7-8 and TRBJ1-5; TRBD1 matches 10 bases. CDR1 SGHVS and CDR2 FQNEAQ come from the germline V gene. The CDR3 is made up of 15 amino acids. With 4 bases clipped from V and 6 bases from J, the junction kept 6 bases outside the gene matches. CDR3: CASSSSGTGAQPQHF. The DNA of the CDR3 is TGTGCCAGCAGCTCTTCGGGGACAGGGGCTCAGCCCCAGCATTTT.

This CDR3 reads CASSFSVIGGELFF. Here the CDR3 DNA reads TGTGCCAGCAGCTTTTCCGTTATTGGGGGGGAGCTGTTTTTT. The chain is built from TRBV7-9 and TRBJ2-2; D is unresolved. The CDR3 totals 14 residues. Germline-derived CDR1 and CDR2 are SEHNR and FQNEAQ (reference sequence). The V gene lost 3 bases and the J gene lost 8 bases, with 13 bases spanning the gap.

The chain employs TRBV7-2 and TRBJ2-4; weak D call: TRBD2 (5 bases). Trimming stripped 1 base from V and 1 base from J, with 20 bases between. Germline lookup yields CDR1 SGHTA and CDR2 FQGNSA. The CDR3 totals 19 residues. This CDR3 reads CASSLVPPTSSGAKNIQYF. Written as DNA, the CDR3 is TGTGCCAGCAGCTTAGTTCCCCCGACTTCGTCGGGGGCCAAAAACATTCAGTACTTC.

This chain joins TRBV27 and TRBJ1-6, with 7 bases matching TRBD1. Germline V gene data show CDR1 as MNHEY and CDR2 as SMNVEV (reference sequence). J gave up 14 bases and V 4 bases, and 20 bases lay outside the gene matches. The CDR3 consists of 17 residues. CDR3: CASSSRGGTLSFRALHF. CDR3 in DNA: TGTGCCAGCAGTTCCAGGGGGGGGACTCTATCTTTTAGGGCCCTCCACTTT.

This clone was recorded a few times. The CDR3 sequence is CASRQGKNTGELFF. The CDR3 nucleotides are TGTGCCAGCAGACAGGGGAAGAACACCGGGGAGCTGTTTTTT. The V gene is TRBV19, the J gene TRBJ2-2, with 8 nucleotides matching TRBD1. Unmatched junction bases numbered 4, after V lost 9 bases and J lost 1 base. The CDR3 totals 14 residues. In germline, CDR1 is LNHDA, CDR2 SQIVND (reference sequence).

The rearrangement uses TRBV5-1 and TRBJ1-4; D not resolved. Looked up from germline, CDR1 is SGHRS and CDR2 is YFSETQ. V was pared by 1 base and J by 3 bases, with 7 bases between. CDR3 length equals 14 residues. CDR3 sequence: CASSLWRANEKLFF. The CDR3, as DNA: TGCGCCAGCAGCTTGTGGAGGGCTAATGAAAAACTGTTTTTT.

The V gene is TRBV11-2, the J gene TRBJ1-2, with D perhaps matching TRBD1 (5 bases). V lost 1 base and J 2 bases, leaving 14 bases between the germline ends. The CDR3 is 16 residues long. Looked up from germline, CDR1 is SGHAT and CDR2 is FQNNGV. The CDR3 reads CASSLGYGAFNYGYTF. In DNA, the CDR3 is TGTGCCAGCAGCTTAGGCTACGGGGCGTTCAACTATGGCTACACCTTC.

The V call is TRBV7-6, the J call TRBJ1-1; 7 bases are a match to TRBD1. Germline CDR1 reads SGHVS; CDR2 reads FNYEAQ. The CDR3 is 14 amino acids. With 5 bases clipped from V and 1 base from J, the junction kept 4 bases outside the gene matches. The CDR3 nucleotides are TGTGCCAGCAGCGCCAGGACAGGGAACACTGAAGCTTTCTTT. Amino acid sequence: CASSARTGNTEAFF.